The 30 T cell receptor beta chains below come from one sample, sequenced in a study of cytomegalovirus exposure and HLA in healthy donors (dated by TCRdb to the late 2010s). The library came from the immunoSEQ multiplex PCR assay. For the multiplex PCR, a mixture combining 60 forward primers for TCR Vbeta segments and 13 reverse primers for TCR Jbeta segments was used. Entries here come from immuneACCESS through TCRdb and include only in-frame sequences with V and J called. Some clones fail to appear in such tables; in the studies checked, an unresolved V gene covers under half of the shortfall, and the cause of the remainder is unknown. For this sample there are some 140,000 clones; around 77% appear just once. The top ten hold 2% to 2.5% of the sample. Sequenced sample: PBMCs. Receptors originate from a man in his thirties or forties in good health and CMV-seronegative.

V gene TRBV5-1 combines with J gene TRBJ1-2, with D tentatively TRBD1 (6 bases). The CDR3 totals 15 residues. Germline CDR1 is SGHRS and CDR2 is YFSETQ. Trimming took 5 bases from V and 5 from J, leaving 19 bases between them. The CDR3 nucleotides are TGCGCCAGCAGTTACACAGGGACGGGCGCGTATGGCTACACCTTC. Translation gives CASSYTGTGAYGYTF.

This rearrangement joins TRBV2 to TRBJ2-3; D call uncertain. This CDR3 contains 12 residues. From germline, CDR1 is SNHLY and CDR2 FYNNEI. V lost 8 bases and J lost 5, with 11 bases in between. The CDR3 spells CASQMAVDTQYF. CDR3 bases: TGTGCCAGCCAAATGGCAGTAGATACGCAGTATTTT.

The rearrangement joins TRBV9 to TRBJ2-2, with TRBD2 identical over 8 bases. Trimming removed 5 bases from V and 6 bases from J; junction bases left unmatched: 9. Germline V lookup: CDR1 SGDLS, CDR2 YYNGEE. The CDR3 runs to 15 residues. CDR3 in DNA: TGTGCCAGCAGGGGAGCGGGACTAGACGCCGGGGAGCTGTTTTTT. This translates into CASRGAGLDAGELFF.

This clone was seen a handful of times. The CDR3 protein is CASAPGANVLTF. For the CDR3, the DNA is TGTGCCAGCGCGCCCGGGGCCAACGTCCTGACTTTC. V and J are TRBV7-9 and TRBJ2-6, with D uncertain. The germline CDR1 and CDR2 sequences are SEHNR and FQNEAQ (reference sequence). Deletions cut 8 bases from V and 4 bases from J, with 6 bases between. The CDR3 has 12 amino acids.

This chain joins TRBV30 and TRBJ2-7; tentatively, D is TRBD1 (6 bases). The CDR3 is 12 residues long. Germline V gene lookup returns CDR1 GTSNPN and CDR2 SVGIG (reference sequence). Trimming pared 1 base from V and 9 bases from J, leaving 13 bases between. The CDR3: CAWSDMGAWQYF. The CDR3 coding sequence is TGTGCCTGGAGTGACATGGGGGCCTGGCAGTACTTC.

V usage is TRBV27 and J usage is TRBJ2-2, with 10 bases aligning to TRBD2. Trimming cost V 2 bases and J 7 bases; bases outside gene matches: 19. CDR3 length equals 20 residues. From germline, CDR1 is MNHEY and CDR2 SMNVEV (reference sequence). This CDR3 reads CASSLPRTLFLAGVSGELFF. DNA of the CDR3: TGTGCCAGCAGTTTACCGAGGACTCTTTTTCTAGCGGGAGTAAGCGGGGAGCTGTTTTTT.

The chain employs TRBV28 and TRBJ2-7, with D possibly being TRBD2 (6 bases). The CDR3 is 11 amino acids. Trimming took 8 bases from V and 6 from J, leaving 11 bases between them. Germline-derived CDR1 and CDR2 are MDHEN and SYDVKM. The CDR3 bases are TGTGCCAGCGCTCTCGGGGGCGAGCAGTACTTC. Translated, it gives CASALGGEQYF.

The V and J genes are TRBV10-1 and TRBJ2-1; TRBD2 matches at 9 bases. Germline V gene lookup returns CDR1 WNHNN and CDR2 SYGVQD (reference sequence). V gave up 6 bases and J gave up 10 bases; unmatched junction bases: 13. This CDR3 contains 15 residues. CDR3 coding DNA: TGCGCCAGCAGACGACCGGGACTAGCCTTCGAGGAGCAGTTCTTC. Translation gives CASRRPGLAFEEQFF.

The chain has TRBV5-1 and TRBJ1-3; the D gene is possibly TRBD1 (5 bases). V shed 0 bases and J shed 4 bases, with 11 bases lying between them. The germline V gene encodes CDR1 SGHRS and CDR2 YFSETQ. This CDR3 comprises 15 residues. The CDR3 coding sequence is TGCGCCAGCAGCTTGGTCGGGGGTACAGGAAACACCATATATTTT. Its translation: CASSLVGGTGNTIYF.

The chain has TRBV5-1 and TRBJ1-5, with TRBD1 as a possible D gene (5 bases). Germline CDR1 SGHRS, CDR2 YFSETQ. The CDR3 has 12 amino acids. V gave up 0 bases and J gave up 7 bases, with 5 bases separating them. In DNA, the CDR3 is TGCGCCAGCAGCTTGGAGGGGCAGCCCCAGCATTTT. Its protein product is CASSLEGQPQHF.

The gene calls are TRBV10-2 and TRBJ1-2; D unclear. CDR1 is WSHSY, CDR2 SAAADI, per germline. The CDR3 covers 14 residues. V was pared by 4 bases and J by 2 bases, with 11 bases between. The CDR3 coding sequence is TGCGCCAGCAGTGTGGGAGGACCCAACTATGGCTACACCTTC. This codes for CASSVGGPNYGYTF.

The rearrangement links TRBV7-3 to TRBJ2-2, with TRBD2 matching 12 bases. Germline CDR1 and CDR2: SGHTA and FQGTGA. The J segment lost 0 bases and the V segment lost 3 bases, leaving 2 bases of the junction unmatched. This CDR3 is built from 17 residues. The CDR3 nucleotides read TGTGCCAGCAGCTTGACTAGCGGGAGTGCGAACACCGGGGAGCTGTTTTTT. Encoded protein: CASSLTSGSANTGELFF.

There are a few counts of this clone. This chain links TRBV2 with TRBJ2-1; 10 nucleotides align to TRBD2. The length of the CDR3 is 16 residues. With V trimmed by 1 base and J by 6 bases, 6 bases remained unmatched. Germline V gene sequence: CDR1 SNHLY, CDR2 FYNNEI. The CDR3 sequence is CASSEGISGGTNEQFF. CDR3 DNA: TGTGCCAGCAGTGAAGGGATTAGCGGGGGGACCAATGAGCAGTTCTTC.

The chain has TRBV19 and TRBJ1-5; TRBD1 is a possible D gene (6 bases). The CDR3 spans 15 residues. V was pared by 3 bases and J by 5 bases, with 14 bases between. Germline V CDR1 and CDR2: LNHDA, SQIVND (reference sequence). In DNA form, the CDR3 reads TGTGCCAGTAGTATGGCTCGGGGGGCCCATCAGCCCCAGCATTTT. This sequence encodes CASSMARGAHQPQHF.

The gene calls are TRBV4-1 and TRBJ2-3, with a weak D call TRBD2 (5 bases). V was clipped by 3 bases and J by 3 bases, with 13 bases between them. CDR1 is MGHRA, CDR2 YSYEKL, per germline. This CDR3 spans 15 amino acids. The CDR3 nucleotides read TGCGCCAGCAGCCAGGCCGAGGGCGGGACAGATACGCAGTATTTT. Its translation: CASSQAEGGTDTQYF.

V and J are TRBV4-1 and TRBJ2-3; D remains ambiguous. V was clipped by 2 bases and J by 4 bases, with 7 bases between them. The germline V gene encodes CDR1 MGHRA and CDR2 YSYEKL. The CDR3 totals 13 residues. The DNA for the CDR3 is TGCGCCAGCAGCCAACCCTATGCAGATACGCAGTATTTT. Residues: CASSQPYADTQYF.

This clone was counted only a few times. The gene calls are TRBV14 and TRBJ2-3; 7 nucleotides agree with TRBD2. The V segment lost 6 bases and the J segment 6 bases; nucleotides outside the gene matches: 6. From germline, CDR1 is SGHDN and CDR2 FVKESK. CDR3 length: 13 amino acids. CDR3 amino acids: CASSKLASDTQYF. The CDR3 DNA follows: TGTGCCAGCAGTAAACTAGCGTCTGATACGCAGTATTTT.

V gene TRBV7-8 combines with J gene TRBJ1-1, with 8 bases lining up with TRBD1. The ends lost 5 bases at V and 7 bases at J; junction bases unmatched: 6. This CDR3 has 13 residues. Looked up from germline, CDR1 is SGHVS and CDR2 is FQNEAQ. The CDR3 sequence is CASSPRTGIEAFF. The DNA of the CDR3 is TGTGCCAGCAGCCCTCGGACAGGGATTGAAGCTTTCTTT.

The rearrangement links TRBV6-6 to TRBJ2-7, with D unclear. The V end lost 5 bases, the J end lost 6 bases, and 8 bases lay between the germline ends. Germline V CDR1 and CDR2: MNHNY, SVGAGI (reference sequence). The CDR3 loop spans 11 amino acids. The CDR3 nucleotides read TGTGCCAGCAGTGCCCAGATCGAGCAGTACTTC. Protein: CASSAQIEQYF.

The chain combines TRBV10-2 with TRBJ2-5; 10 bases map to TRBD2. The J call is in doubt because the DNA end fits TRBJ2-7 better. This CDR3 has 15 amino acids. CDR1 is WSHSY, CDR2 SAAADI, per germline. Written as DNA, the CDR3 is TGCGCCAGCAGTGAGCCCCCTAGCGGGAGTACCGAGCAGTACTTC. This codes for CASSEPPSGSTEQYF.

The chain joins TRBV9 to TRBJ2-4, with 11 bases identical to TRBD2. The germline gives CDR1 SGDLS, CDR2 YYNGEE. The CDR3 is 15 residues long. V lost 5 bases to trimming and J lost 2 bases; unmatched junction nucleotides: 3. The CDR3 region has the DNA TGTGCCAGCAGTATAGCGGGAGGGCCCAAAAACATTCAGTACTTC. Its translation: CASSIAGGPKNIQYF.

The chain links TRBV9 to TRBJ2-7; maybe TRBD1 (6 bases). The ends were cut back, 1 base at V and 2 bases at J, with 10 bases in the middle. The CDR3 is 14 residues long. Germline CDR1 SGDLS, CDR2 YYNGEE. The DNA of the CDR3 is TGTGCCAGCAGCGTAAGACAGGACCCCTACGAGCAGTACTTC. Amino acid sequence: CASSVRQDPYEQYF.

The CDR3 nucleotides are TGTGCCAGCAGCTTGTCTAGCGGGAGGGAGTGGGTGCAGTATTTT. It is translated as CASSLSSGREWVQYF. The chain uses TRBV7-2 and TRBJ2-3; 12 bases match TRBD2. The CDR3 runs to 15 residues. The J segment lost 11 bases and the V segment lost 3 bases, leaving 9 bases of the junction unmatched. Germline V gene sequence: CDR1 SGHTA, CDR2 FQGNSA.

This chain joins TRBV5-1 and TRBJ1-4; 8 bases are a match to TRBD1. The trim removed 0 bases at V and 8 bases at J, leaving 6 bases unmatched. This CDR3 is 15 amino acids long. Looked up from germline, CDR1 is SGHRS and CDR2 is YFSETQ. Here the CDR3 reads CASSLGQGHQEKLFF. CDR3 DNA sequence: TGCGCCAGCAGCTTGGGACAGGGGCATCAGGAAAAACTGTTTTTT.

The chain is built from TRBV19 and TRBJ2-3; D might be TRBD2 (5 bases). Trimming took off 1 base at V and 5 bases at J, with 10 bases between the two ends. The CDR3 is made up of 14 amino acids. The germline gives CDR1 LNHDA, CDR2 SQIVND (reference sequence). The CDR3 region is CASSIGLAEDTQYF. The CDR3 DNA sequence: TGTGCCAGTAGTATAGGGCTAGCAGAAGATACGCAGTATTTT.

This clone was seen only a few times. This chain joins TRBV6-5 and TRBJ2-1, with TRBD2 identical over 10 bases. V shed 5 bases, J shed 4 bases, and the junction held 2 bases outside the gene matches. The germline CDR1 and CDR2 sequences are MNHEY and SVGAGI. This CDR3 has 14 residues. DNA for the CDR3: TGTGCCAGCAGTATAGCGGGAGGATACAATGAGCAGTTCTTC. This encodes CASSIAGGYNEQFF.

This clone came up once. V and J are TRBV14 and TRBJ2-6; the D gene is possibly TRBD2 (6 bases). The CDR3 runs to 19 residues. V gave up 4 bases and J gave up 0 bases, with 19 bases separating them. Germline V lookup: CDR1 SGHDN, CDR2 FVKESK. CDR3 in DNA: TGTGCCAGCAGCCGCCGCGGGGTCTTCTACCCCTCTGGGGCCAACGTCCTGACTTTC. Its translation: CASSRRGVFYPSGANVLTF. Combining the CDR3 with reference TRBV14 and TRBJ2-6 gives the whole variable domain EAGVTQFPSHSVIEKGQTVTLRCDPISGHDNLYWYRRVMGKEIKFLLHFVKESKQDESGMPNNRFLAERTGGTYSTLKVQPAELEDSGVYFCASSRRGVFYPSGANVLTFGAGSRLTVL.

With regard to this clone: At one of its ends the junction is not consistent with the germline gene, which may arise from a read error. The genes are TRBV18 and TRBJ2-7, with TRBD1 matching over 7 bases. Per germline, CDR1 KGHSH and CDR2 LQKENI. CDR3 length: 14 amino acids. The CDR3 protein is CASSTGQRSGERYF. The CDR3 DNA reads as TGTGCCAGCTCAACGGGACAGCGGTCTGGAGAGCGGTACTTC. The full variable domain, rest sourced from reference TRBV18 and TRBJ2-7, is NAGVMQNPRHLVRRRGQEARLRCSPMKGHSHVYWYRQLPEEGLKFMVYLQKENIIDESGMPKERFSAEFPKEGPSILRIQQVVRGDSAAYFCASSTGQRSGERYFGPGTRLTVT.

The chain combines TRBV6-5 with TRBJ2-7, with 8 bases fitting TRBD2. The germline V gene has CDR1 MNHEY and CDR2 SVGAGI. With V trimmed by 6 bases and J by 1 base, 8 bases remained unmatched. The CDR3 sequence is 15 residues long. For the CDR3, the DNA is TGTGCCAGCAGCTACGGACTAGCCCCATCCTACGAGCAGTACTTC. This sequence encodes CASSYGLAPSYEQYF.

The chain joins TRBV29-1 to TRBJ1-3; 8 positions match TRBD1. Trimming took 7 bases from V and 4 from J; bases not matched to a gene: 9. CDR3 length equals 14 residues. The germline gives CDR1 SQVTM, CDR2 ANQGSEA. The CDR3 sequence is CSAQNRGEGNTIYF. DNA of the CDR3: TGCAGCGCCCAAAACAGGGGGGAAGGAAACACCATATATTTT.